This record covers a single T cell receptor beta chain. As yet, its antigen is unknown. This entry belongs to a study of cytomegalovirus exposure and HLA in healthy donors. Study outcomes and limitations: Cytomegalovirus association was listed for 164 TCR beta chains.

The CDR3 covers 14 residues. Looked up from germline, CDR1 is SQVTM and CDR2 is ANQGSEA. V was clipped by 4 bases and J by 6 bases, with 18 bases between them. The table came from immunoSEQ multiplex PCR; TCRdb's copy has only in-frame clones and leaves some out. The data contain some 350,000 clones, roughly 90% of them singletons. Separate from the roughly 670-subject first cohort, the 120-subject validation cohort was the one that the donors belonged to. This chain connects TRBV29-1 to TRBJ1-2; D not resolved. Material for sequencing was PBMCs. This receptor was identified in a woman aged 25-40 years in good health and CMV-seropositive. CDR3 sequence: CSVGPKKPLDGYTF. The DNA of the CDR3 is TGCAGCGTTGGCCCAAAAAAGCCCCTCGATGGCTACACCTTC.